These 18 T cell receptor beta chains originate from one sample sequenced in a study of shared clonotypes between healthy human individuals. Generated by immunoSEQ multiplex PCR, the TCRdb table keeps only in-frame clones and is missing some. The sample consists of about a million clones, approximately 80% of them appearing once. Material for sequencing was memory CD4+ T cells from PBMCs. Subset noted: CD45RA-negative fraction. All receptors come from a man aged 18 to 29 in good health. Some clones in this sample may be carry-over from other donors' samples.

Here the CDR3 DNA reads TGTGCCAGCAGGGGCAGCGGGAGAGGGGAGACCCAGTACTTC. Translated: CASRGSGRGETQYF. This sequence joins TRBV2 and TRBJ2-5; TRBD2 matches 8 bases. V shed 6 bases, J shed 5 bases, and the junction held 8 bases outside the gene matches. Per germline, CDR1 SNHLY and CDR2 FYNNEI. The CDR3 loop spans 14 amino acids.

This clone was seen once. This CDR3 is also generated by other DNA sequences in the sample. The chain couples TRBV2 to TRBJ1-5; D is possibly TRBD1 (6 bases). The V gene's germline CDR1 is SNHLY and CDR2 FYNNEI. V was cut by 5 bases and J by 3 bases, with 11 bases left in between. The length of the CDR3 is 14 residues. The CDR3 sequence is CASSPDRSNQPQHF. The CDR3 nucleotides read TGTGCCAGCAGTCCGGACAGATCCAATCAGCCCCAGCATTTT.

V is TRBV7-7 and J is TRBJ2-2, with 12 bases fitting TRBD1. V lost 5 bases and J lost 8; bases outside the gene matches: 12. The CDR3 is 17 residues long. The germline V gene encodes CDR1 SSHAT and CDR2 FNYEAQ (reference sequence). CDR3 bases: TGTGCCAGCAGCCCAGGGACAGGGGGCGCCGTAACTGGGGAGCTGTTTTTT. It translates to CASSPGTGGAVTGELFF.

The V gene is TRBV5-6, the J gene TRBJ1-4; 10 nucleotides line up with TRBD1. V was pared by 0 bases and J by 6 bases, with 5 bases of the junction left unmatched. The CDR3 is 16 residues long. In germline, CDR1 is SGHDT, CDR2 YYEEEE. Written as DNA, the CDR3 is TGTGCCAGCAGCTTGGCGGGGACAGGGGTGGATGAAAAACTGTTTTTT. Translation: CASSLAGTGVDEKLFF. Full variable domain (missing parts from reference TRBV5-6 and TRBJ1-4): DAGVTQSPTHLIKTRGQQVTLRCSPKSGHDTVSWYQQALGQGPQFIFQYYEEEERQRGNFPDRFSGHQFPNYSSELNVNALLLGDSALYLCASSLAGTGVDEKLFFGSGTQLSVL.

This clone was seen once. The gene calls are TRBV5-1 and TRBJ2-5, with 7 bases identical to TRBD1. V shed 4 bases, J shed 4 bases, and the junction held 7 bases outside the gene matches. This CDR3 contains 14 residues. CDR1 is SGHRS, CDR2 YFSETQ, per germline. CDR3 sequence: CASSLHRGRETQYF. DNA for the CDR3: TGCGCCAGCAGCCTCCACAGGGGTCGAGAGACCCAGTACTTC.

V gene TRBV28 combines with J gene TRBJ2-5; 9 nucleotides align to TRBD1. Trimming removed 8 bases from V and 0 bases from J; junction bases left unmatched: 7. The CDR3 covers 15 residues. The germline CDR1 and CDR2 sequences are MDHEN and SYDVKM. CDR3 region: CASGRTGEYQETQYF. The DNA of the CDR3 is TGTGCCAGCGGCCGGACAGGGGAGTACCAAGAGACCCAGTACTTC.

The chain couples TRBV4-3 to TRBJ2-1, with 9 bases aligning to TRBD2. This CDR3 has 14 amino acids. V gave up 2 bases and J gave up 10 bases; unmatched junction bases: 6. Germline V lookup: CDR1 LGHNA, CDR2 YSLEER. CDR3 amino acids: CASSQSGGLGEQFF. CDR3 in DNA: TGCGCCAGCAGCCAAAGCGGGGGGCTGGGGGAGCAGTTCTTC.

The gene calls are TRBV27 and TRBJ2-7; tentative D call: TRBD1 (6 bases). Trimming took 5 bases from V and 4 from J, leaving 21 bases between them. Germline V lookup: CDR1 MNHEY, CDR2 SMNVEV (reference sequence). The CDR3 covers 16 residues. CDR3 nucleotide sequence: TGTGCCAGCAGTACCCAAAACACAGGGACATGGTACGAGCAGTACTTC. Amino acid sequence: CASSTQNTGTWYEQYF.

This clone was counted between two and nine times. Other DNA sequences in this sample translate to the same CDR3. The genes are TRBV2 and TRBJ2-1, with TRBD2 identical over 11 bases. Germline assignment: CDR1 SNHLY and CDR2 FYNNEI. V trimming: 3 bases; J trimming: 7 bases; junction bases outside the gene matches: 5. This CDR3 contains 15 residues. CDR3 DNA: TGTGCCAGCAGTGACGGACTAGCGGGCGGGAATGAGCAGTTCTTC. Protein product: CASSDGLAGGNEQFF.

CDR3 sequence reads: CASSRLSEQYF. The CDR3 bases are TGTGCCAGCAGCCGACTCAGCGAGCAGTACTTC. The chain couples TRBV5-8 to TRBJ2-7; D remains unclear. Germline values: CDR1 SGHTS, CDR2 YDEGEE. The length of the CDR3 is 11 residues. V was pared by 4 bases and J by 6 bases, with 8 bases between.

J is TRBJ2-7 and V is TRBV2; D ambiguous. This CDR3 is built from 12 residues. The germline V gene has CDR1 SNHLY and CDR2 FYNNEI. Deletions cut 4 bases from V and 5 bases from J, with 9 bases between. CDR3 in DNA: TGTGCCAGCAGTGGACCCTGGGACGAGCAGTACTTC. Translating gives CASSGPWDEQYF.

The sample holds one count of this clone. The chain employs TRBV5-4 and TRBJ2-3; a possible D gene is TRBD2 (5 bases). This CDR3 contains 15 residues. Trimming removed 4 bases from V and 4 bases from J, with 16 bases in between. Germline loops: CDR1 SGHNT, CDR2 YYREEE (reference sequence). Here the CDR3 reads CASSPGVLMADTQYF. CDR3 nucleotides: TGTGCCAGCAGCCCCGGGGTACTAATGGCAGATACGCAGTATTTT. Complete variable domain (other parts from reference TRBV5-4 and TRBJ2-3): ETGVTQSPTHLIKTRGQQVTLRCSSQSGHNTVSWYQQALGQGPQFIFQYYREEENGRGNFPPRFSGLQFPNYSSELNVNALELDDSALYLCASSPGVLMADTQYFGPGTRLTVL.

This CDR3 is CAAFGGRGSNQPQHF. The CDR3 coding sequence is TGTGCCGCTTTTGGGGGGCGCGGGAGCAATCAGCCCCAGCATTTT. V gene TRBV6-1 combines with J gene TRBJ1-5; a weak D match, TRBD1 (6 bases). Trimming removed 11 bases from V and 1 base from J, with 18 bases in between. Germline CDR1 MNHNS, CDR2 SASEGT. The CDR3 is 15 amino acids.

V gene TRBV2 combines with J gene TRBJ2-5; a weak D match, TRBD1 (6 bases). Trimming left V 2 bases short and J 13 bases short, with 17 bases between. Looked up from germline, CDR1 is SNHLY and CDR2 is FYNNEI. CDR3 length: 13 amino acids. This CDR3 is CASSELRDIRPYF. The CDR3 region has the DNA TGTGCCAGCAGTGAATTAAGGGACATCAGGCCGTACTTC.

This rearrangement joins TRBV27 to TRBJ2-3, with 11 bases identical to TRBD2. CDR1 MNHEY and CDR2 SMNVEV come from the germline V gene (reference sequence). V gave up 7 bases and J gave up 4 bases; unmatched junction bases: 7. CDR3 length: 15 residues. The CDR3, as DNA: TGTGCCAGCACCATAGCGGGAGGGCCCCCAGATACGCAGTATTTT. Residues: CASTIAGGPPDTQYF.

This chain connects TRBV25-1 to TRBJ2-7; no definite D call. Germline lookup yields CDR1 MGHDK and CDR2 SYGVNS. The CDR3 has 14 amino acids. Trimming cost V 1 base and J 7 bases, with 14 bases left between them. DNA of the CDR3: TGTGCCAGCAGTGAATCTGGCGGACCCTTAGAGCAGTACTTC. Protein sequence: CASSESGGPLEQYF.

This clone was seen a handful of times. V and J are TRBV7-9 and TRBJ2-4; 9 bases are shared with TRBD1. V lost 7 bases to trimming and J lost 5 bases; unmatched junction nucleotides: 12. Germline loops: CDR1 SEHNR, CDR2 FQNEAQ (reference sequence). This CDR3 region has 16 residues. CDR3 DNA sequence: TGTGCCAGCAAGGTCCTCGGACAGGGGATGGAAAACATTCAGTACTTC. Residues: CASKVLGQGMENIQYF.

This chain links TRBV5-1 with TRBJ1-1; a weak D match, TRBD1 (6 bases). The CDR3 contains 13 residues. V was pared by 7 bases and J by 4 bases, with 14 bases between. Germline lookup yields CDR1 SGHRS and CDR2 YFSETQ. The CDR3 region is CASGPGVATEAFF. The CDR3 nucleotides are TGCGCCAGCGGCCCAGGGGTAGCCACTGAAGCTTTCTTT.